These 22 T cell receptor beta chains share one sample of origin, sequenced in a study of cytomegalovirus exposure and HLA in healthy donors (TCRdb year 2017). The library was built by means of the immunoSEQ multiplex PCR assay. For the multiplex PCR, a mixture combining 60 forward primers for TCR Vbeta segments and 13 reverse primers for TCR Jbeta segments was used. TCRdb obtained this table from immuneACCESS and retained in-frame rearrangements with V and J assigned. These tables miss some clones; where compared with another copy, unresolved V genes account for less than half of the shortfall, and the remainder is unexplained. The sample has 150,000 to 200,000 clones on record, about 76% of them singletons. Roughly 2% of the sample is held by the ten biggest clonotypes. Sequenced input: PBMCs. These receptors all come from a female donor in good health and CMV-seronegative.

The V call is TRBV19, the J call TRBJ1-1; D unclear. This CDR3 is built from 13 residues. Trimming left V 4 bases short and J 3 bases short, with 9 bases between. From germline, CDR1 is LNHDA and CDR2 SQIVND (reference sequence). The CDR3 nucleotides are TGTGCCAGTAGTACCACAAGTTACACTGAAGCTTTCTTT. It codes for CASSTTSYTEAFF.

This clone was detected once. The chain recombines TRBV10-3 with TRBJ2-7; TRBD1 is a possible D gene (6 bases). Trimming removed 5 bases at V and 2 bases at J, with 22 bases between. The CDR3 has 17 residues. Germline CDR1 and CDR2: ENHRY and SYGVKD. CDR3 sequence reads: CAISFPDSRDLTYEQYF. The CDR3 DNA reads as TGTGCCATCAGTTTCCCGGACAGTCGTGACCTGACCTACGAGCAGTACTTC.

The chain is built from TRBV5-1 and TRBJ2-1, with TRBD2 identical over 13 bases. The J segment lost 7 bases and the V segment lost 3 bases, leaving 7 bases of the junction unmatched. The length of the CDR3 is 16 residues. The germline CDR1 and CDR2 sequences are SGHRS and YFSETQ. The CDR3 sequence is CASSSILAGGGNEQFF. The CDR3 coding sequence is TGCGCCAGCAGCTCGATACTAGCGGGAGGGGGGAATGAGCAGTTCTTC.

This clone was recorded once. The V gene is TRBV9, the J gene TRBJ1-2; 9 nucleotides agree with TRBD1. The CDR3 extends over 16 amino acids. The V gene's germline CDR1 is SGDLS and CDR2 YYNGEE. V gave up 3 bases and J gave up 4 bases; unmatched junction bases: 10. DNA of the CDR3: TGTGCCAGCAGCGGATGGACAGGGGCCTTTATCTATGGCTACACCTTC. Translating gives CASSGWTGAFIYGYTF.

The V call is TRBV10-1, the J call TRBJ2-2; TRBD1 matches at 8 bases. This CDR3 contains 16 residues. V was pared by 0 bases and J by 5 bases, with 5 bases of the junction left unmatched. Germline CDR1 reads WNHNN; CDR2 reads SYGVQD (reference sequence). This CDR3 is CASSESITGGTGELFF. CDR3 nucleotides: TGCGCCAGCAGTGAGTCGATAACAGGGGGAACCGGGGAGCTGTTTTTT.

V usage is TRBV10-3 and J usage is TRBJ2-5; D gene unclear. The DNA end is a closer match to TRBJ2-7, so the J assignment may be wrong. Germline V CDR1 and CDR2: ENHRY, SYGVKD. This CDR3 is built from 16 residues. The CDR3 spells CAISEYERQASYEQYF. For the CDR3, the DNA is TGTGCCATCAGTGAATATGAGCGCCAAGCTTCCTACGAGCAGTACTTC.

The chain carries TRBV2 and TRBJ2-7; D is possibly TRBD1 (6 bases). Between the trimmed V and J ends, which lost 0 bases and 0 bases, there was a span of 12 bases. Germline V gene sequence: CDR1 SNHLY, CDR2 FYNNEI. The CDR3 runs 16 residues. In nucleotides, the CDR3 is TGTGCCAGCAGTGAAGCCAGACAGGATAGCTCCTACGAGCAGTACTTC. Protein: CASSEARQDSSYEQYF.

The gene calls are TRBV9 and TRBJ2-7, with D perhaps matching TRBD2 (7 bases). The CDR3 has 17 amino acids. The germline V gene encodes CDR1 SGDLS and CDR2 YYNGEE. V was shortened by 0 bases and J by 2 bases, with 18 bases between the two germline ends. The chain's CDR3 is CASSVGSGGAKTYEQYF. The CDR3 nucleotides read TGTGCCAGCAGCGTAGGTTCGGGGGGCGCGAAGACCTACGAGCAGTACTTC.

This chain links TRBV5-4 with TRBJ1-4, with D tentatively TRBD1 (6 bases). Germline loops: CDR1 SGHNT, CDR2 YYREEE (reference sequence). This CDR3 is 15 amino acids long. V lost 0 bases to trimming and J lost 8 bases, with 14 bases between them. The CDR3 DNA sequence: TGTGCCAGCAGCTTGGATGGCAGGGGTTACGAAAAACTGTTTTTT. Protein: CASSLDGRGYEKLFF. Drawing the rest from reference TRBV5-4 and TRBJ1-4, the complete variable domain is ETGVTQSPTHLIKTRGQQVTLRCSSQSGHNTVSWYQQALGQGPQFIFQYYREEENGRGNFPPRFSGLQFPNYSSELNVNALELDDSALYLCASSLDGRGYEKLFFGSGTQLSVL.

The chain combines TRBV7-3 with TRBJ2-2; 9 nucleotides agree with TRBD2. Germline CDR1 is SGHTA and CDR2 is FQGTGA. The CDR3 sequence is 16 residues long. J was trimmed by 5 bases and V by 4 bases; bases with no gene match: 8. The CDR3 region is CASSSRGGGGTGELFF. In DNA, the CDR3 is TGTGCCAGCAGCTCGCGGGGGGGCGGGGGAACCGGGGAGCTGTTTTTT.

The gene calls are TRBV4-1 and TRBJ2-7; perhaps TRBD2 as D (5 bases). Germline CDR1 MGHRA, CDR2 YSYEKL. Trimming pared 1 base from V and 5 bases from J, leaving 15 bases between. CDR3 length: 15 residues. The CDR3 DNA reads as TGCGCCAGCAGCCAAGGGATGGGAGTCGGGCACGAGCAGTACTTC. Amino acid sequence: CASSQGMGVGHEQYF.

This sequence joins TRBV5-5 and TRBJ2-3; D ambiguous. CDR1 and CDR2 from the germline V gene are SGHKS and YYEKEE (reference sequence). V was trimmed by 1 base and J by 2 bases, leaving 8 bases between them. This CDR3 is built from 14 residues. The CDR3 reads CASSLISYTDTQYF. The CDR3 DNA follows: TGTGCCAGCAGCTTGATCAGTTACACAGATACGCAGTATTTT.

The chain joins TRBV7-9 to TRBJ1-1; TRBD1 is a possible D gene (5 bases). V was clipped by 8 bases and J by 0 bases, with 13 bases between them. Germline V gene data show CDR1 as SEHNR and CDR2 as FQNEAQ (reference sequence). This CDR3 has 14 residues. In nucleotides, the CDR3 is TGTGCCAGCGAGGCAGGGCCTTTGAACACTGAAGCTTTCTTT. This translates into CASEAGPLNTEAFF.

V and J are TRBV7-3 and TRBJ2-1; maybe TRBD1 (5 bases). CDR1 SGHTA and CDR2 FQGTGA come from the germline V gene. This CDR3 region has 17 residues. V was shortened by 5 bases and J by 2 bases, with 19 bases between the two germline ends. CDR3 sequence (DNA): TGTGCCAGCAGCCCCAATGGGGCAGGGCCACCCTACAATGAGCAGTTCTTC. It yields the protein CASSPNGAGPPYNEQFF. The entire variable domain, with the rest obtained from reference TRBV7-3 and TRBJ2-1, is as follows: GAGVSQTPSNKVTEKGKYVELRCDPISGHTALYWYRQSLGQGPEFLIYFQGTGAADDSGLPNDRFFAVRPEGSVSTLKIQRTERGDSAVYLCASSPNGAGPPYNEQFFGPGTRLTVL.

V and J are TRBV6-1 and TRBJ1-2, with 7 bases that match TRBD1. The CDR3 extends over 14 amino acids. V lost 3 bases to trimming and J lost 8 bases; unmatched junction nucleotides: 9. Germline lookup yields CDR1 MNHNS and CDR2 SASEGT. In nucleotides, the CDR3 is TGTGCCAGCAGTGAGCTAACAGGGGCAGGCGGCTACACCTTC. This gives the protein CASSELTGAGGYTF.

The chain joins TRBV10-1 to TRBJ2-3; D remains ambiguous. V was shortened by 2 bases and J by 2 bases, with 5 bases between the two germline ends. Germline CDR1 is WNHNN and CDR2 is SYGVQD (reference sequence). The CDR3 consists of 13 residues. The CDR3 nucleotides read TGCGCCAGCAGTGAGAGCAACACAGATACGCAGTATTTT. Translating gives CASSESNTDTQYF.

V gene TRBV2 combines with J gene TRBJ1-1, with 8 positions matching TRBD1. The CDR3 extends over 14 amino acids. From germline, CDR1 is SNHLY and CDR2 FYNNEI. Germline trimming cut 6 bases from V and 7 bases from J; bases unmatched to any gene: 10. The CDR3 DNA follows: TGTGCCAGCAGGGGTGGACAGGGAGCGGGTGAAGCTTTCTTT. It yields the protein CASRGGQGAGEAFF.

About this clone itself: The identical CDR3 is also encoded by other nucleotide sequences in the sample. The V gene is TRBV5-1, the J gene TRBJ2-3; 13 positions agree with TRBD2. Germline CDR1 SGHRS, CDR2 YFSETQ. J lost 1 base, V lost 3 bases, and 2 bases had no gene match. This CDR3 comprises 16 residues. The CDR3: CASSSGLAGGTDTQYF. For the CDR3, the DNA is TGCGCCAGCAGCTCTGGACTAGCGGGAGGCACAGATACGCAGTATTTT.

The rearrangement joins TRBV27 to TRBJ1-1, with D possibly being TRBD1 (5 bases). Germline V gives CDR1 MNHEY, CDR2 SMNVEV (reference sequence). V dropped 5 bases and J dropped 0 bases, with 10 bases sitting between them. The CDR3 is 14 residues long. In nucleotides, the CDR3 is TGTGCCAGCAGTCCCCCAGGGTTGAACACTGAAGCTTTCTTT. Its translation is CASSPPGLNTEAFF.

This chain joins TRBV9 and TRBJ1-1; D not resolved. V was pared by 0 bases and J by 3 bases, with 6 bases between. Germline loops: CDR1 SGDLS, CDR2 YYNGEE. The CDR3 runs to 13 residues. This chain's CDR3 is CASSVGGYTEAFF. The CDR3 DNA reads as TGTGCCAGCAGCGTAGGAGGGTACACTGAAGCTTTCTTT.

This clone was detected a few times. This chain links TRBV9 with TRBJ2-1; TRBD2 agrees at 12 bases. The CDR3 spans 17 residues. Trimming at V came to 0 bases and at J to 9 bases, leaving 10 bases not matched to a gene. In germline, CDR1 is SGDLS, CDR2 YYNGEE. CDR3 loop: CASSVETSGRLRSEQFF. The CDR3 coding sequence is TGTGCCAGCAGCGTAGAGACTAGCGGGAGACTCCGGAGTGAGCAGTTCTTC.

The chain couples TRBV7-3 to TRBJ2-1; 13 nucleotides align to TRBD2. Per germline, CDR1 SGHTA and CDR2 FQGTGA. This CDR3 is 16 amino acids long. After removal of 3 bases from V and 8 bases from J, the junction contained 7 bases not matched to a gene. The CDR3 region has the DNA TGTGCCAGCAGCTTGTTAGGGACTAGCGGGGTACATGAGCAGTTCTTC. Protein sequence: CASSLLGTSGVHEQFF.